The rows below give T cell receptor beta chains drawn from one sample of a study of cytomegalovirus exposure and HLA in healthy donors. Sequenced by immunoSEQ multiplex PCR; TCRdb stores in-frame clones only, minus some. This repertoire shows about 170,000 clones, 82% found once; its top ten account for 1.5%. The sequenced material came from PBMCs. The source of these receptors is a male donor in good health and CMV-seronegative. CDR3s include the opening cysteine and the closing phenylalanine or tryptophan. D genes are given only for firm matches. Where a row states a size, it is once, few, many or the class of an expanded clone; other rows omit it.

V gene: TRBV27
D gene: -
clone size: -
J gene: TRBJ2-1
CDR3 protein: CASSLLAYNEQFF
CDR3 DNA: TGTGCCAGCAGTTTACTAGCCTACAATGAGCAGTTCTTC

V gene: TRBV12-2
D gene: -
clone size: -
J gene: TRBJ2-3
CDR3 protein: CASRIGSGLAGGVGTDTQYF
CDR3 DNA: TGTGCAAGTCGCATAGGATCCGGACTAGCGGGGGGCGTGGGCACAGATACGCAGTATTTT

V gene: TRBV7-9
D gene: TRBD1
clone size: -
J gene: TRBJ1-5
CDR3 protein: CSSSLDVVGTEKPQHF
CDR3 DNA: TGTTCCAGCAGCTTAGATGTTGTAGGGACAGAGAAGCCCCAGCATTTT

V gene: TRBV14
D gene: TRBD1
clone size: -
J gene: TRBJ2-3
CDR3 protein: CASSQQGQQVADTQYF
CDR3 DNA: TGTGCCAGCAGCCAGCAGGGACAGCAAGTAGCGGATACGCAGTATTTT

V gene: TRBV6-1
D gene: TRBD1
clone size: -
J gene: TRBJ2-7
CDR3 protein: CASSEIRTGGAYEQYF
CDR3 DNA: TGTGCCAGCAGTGAGATTAGGACAGGGGGCGCCTACGAGCAGTACTTC

V gene: TRBV6-1
D gene: -
clone size: -
J gene: TRBJ2-3
CDR3 protein: CASSEESGGTDTQYF
CDR3 DNA: TGTGCCAGCAGTGAAGAGTCGGGAGGCACAGATACGCAGTATTTT

V gene: TRBV19
D gene: TRBD2
clone size: -
J gene: TRBJ2-3
CDR3 protein: CASRPRLAGGLDTQYF
CDR3 DNA: TGTGCCAGTAGGCCGAGACTAGCGGGGGGCCTAGATACGCAGTATTTT

V gene: TRBV7-7
D gene: -
clone size: -
J gene: TRBJ2-2
CDR3 protein: CASSTTRAGELFF
CDR3 DNA: TGTGCCAGCAGCACCACTCGTGCCGGGGAGCTGTTTTTT

V gene: TRBV5-6
D gene: -
clone size: -
J gene: TRBJ2-5
CDR3 protein: CASSLAGITRETQYF
CDR3 DNA: TGTGCCAGCAGCTTGGCCGGGATCACCAGAGAGACCCAGTACTTC

V gene: TRBV5-4
D gene: -
clone size: -
J gene: TRBJ1-3
CDR3 protein: CASSLLSQSGNTIYF
CDR3 DNA: TGTGCCAGCAGCTTGTTGTCACAGTCTGGAAACACCATATATTTT

V gene: TRBV13
D gene: -
clone size: -
J gene: TRBJ2-7
CDR3 protein: CASSHSGPAGEQYF
CDR3 DNA: TGTGCCAGCAGCCACTCTGGACCCGCGGGGGAGCAGTACTTC

V gene: TRBV27
D gene: -
clone size: -
J gene: TRBJ1-2
CDR3 protein: CASSLRGDGRAPDYGYTF
CDR3 DNA: TGTGCCAGCAGTTTAAGGGGGGACGGGAGGGCTCCGGACTATGGCTACACCTTC

V gene: TRBV29-1
D gene: -
clone size: -
J gene: TRBJ2-3
CDR3 protein: CSSRSGFSLDTQYF
CDR3 DNA: TGCAGCTCCCGTTCGGGGTTTTCATTAGATACGCAGTATTTT

V gene: TRBV6-1
D gene: TRBD1
clone size: -
J gene: TRBJ1-5
CDR3 protein: CASSGQGLGQPQHF
CDR3 DNA: TGTGCCAGCAGTGGACAGGGTTTGGGGCAGCCCCAGCATTTT

V gene: TRBV5-1
D gene: TRBD1
clone size: once
J gene: TRBJ1-2
CDR3 protein: CASSTGQGAGGYTF
CDR3 DNA: TGCGCCAGCAGCACGGGACAGGGGGCGGGCGGCTACACCTTC

V gene: TRBV5-6
D gene: TRBD2
clone size: -
J gene: TRBJ2-1
CDR3 protein: CASSNSGRGYNEQFF
CDR3 DNA: TGTGCCAGCAGCAATAGCGGGAGAGGCTACAATGAGCAGTTCTTC

V gene: TRBV5-6
D gene: TRBD1
clone size: -
J gene: TRBJ2-2
CDR3 protein: CASSGNRGHTGELFF
CDR3 DNA: TGTGCCAGCAGCGGAAACAGGGGGCACACCGGGGAGCTGTTTTTT

V gene: TRBV28
D gene: -
clone size: -
J gene: TRBJ2-7
CDR3 protein: CASSWGRWTAPSYEQYF
CDR3 DNA: TGTGCCAGCAGCTGGGGTAGGTGGACAGCCCCTTCCTACGAGCAGTACTTC

V gene: TRBV5-8
D gene: TRBD1
clone size: -
J gene: TRBJ1-2
CDR3 protein: CASSFTLVQGARGYTF
CDR3 DNA: TGTGCCAGCAGCTTTACACTGGTGCAGGGGGCGCGCGGCTACACCTTC

V gene: TRBV19
D gene: TRBD2
clone size: -
J gene: TRBJ2-7
CDR3 protein: CASSIGGSGYEQYF
CDR3 DNA: TGTGCCAGTAGTATCGGCGGGAGCGGGTACGAGCAGTACTTC

V gene: TRBV11-2
D gene: TRBD2
clone size: -
J gene: TRBJ2-1
CDR3 protein: CASSLDLAAGGPIEQFF
CDR3 DNA: TGTGCCAGCAGCTTAGACCTCGCGGCGGGAGGGCCGATTGAGCAGTTCTTC

V gene: TRBV15
D gene: -
clone size: -
J gene: TRBJ2-6
CDR3 protein: CATSYGGSRPIGANVLTF
CDR3 DNA: TGTGCCACCAGCTATGGGGGCAGTCGTCCGATAGGGGCCAACGTCCTGACTTTC

V gene: TRBV15
D gene: TRBD1
clone size: -
J gene: TRBJ2-3
CDR3 protein: CATGQGLTDTQYF
CDR3 DNA: TGTGCCACCGGACAGGGGTTGACAGATACGCAGTATTTT

V gene: TRBV4-1
D gene: TRBD1
clone size: once
J gene: TRBJ2-7
CDR3 protein: CASSQWVDRGIMSEQYF
CDR3 DNA: TGCGCCAGCAGCCAATGGGTGGACAGGGGCATTATGAGCGAGCAGTACTTC

V gene: TRBV4-1
D gene: -
clone size: -
J gene: TRBJ2-7
CDR3 protein: CASTTSPGGPYEQYF
CDR3 DNA: TGCGCCAGCACCACCTCCCCAGGGGGGCCCTACGAGCAGTACTTC

V gene: TRBV9
D gene: TRBD2
clone size: -
J gene: TRBJ2-1
CDR3 protein: CASSHPSSGSGGTYNEQFF
CDR3 DNA: TGTGCCAGCAGCCATCCCTCCTCTGGAAGCGGGGGGACCTACAATGAGCAGTTCTTC

V gene: TRBV5-8
D gene: TRBD1
clone size: -
J gene: TRBJ1-1
CDR3 protein: CASSLGDRAPRAFF
CDR3 DNA: TGTGCCAGCAGCTTGGGGGACAGGGCGCCGAGGGCTTTCTTT

V gene: TRBV7-2
D gene: -
clone size: few
J gene: TRBJ1-2
CDR3 protein: CASSLVPEGRYTF
CDR3 DNA: TGTGCCAGCAGCTTAGTCCCGGAGGGGCGCTACACCTTC

V gene: TRBV4-1
D gene: -
clone size: once
J gene: TRBJ2-5
CDR3 protein: CASSQGTGEETQYF
CDR3 DNA: TGCGCCAGCAGCCAAGGGACGGGAGAAGAGACCCAGTACTTC

V gene: TRBV9
D gene: TRBD2
clone size: -
J gene: TRBJ2-3
CDR3 protein: CASSVSSGRTTDTQYF
CDR3 DNA: TGTGCCAGCAGCGTTTCTAGCGGGAGGACCACAGATACGCAGTATTTT

V gene: TRBV12-5
D gene: -
clone size: -
J gene: TRBJ1-2
CDR3 protein: CASGLLDGRGGYTF
CDR3 DNA: TGTGCTAGTGGTTTGTTGGACGGCCGGGGTGGCTACACCTTC

V gene: TRBV30
D gene: TRBD1
clone size: few
J gene: TRBJ1-1
CDR3 protein: CANNRGRDTEAFF
CDR3 DNA: TGTGCCAATAACAGGGGAAGGGACACTGAAGCTTTCTTT

V gene: TRBV10-3
D gene: -
clone size: -
J gene: TRBJ1-1
CDR3 protein: CAISGRGTEAFF
CDR3 DNA: TGTGCCATCAGTGGGCGAGGCACTGAAGCTTTCTTT

V gene: TRBV6-1
D gene: TRBD1
clone size: -
J gene: TRBJ1-5
CDR3 protein: CASSSGTANQPQHF
CDR3 DNA: TGTGCCAGCAGTTCCGGGACAGCCAATCAGCCCCAGCATTTT

V gene: TRBV18
D gene: -
clone size: -
J gene: TRBJ2-2
CDR3 protein: CASSYTRDTGELFF
CDR3 DNA: TGTGCCAGCTCCTATACTAGGGACACCGGGGAGCTGTTTTTT

V gene: TRBV19
D gene: TRBD1
clone size: -
J gene: TRBJ1-3
CDR3 protein: CASTGTGRTGNTIYF
CDR3 DNA: TGTGCCAGTACCGGGACAGGGAGGACTGGAAACACCATATATTTT

V gene: TRBV27
D gene: TRBD2
clone size: -
J gene: TRBJ2-7
CDR3 protein: CASSLYERGLYEQYF
CDR3 DNA: TGTGCCAGCAGTTTATACGAGCGGGGCCTCTACGAGCAGTACTTC

V gene: TRBV9
D gene: TRBD1
clone size: -
J gene: TRBJ2-2
CDR3 protein: CASSSGGTGDTGELFF
CDR3 DNA: TGTGCCAGCAGCTCCGGTGGGACAGGGGACACCGGGGAGCTGTTTTTT

V gene: TRBV5-1
D gene: TRBD2
clone size: -
J gene: TRBJ2-5
CDR3 protein: CASSPTSGGPWETQYF
CDR3 DNA: TGCGCCAGCAGCCCAACTAGCGGGGGACCTTGGGAGACCCAGTACTTC

V gene: TRBV7-2
D gene: TRBD1
clone size: -
J gene: TRBJ1-1
CDR3 protein: CASSFGQGPPANTEAFF
CDR3 DNA: TGTGCCAGCAGCTTCGGACAGGGACCCCCTGCTAACACTGAAGCTTTCTTT

V gene: TRBV7-9
D gene: -
clone size: -
J gene: TRBJ1-5
CDR3 protein: CASSHDGDQPQHF
CDR3 DNA: TGTGCCAGCAGCCACGACGGGGATCAGCCCCAGCATTTT

V gene: TRBV7-2
D gene: -
clone size: -
J gene: TRBJ1-5
CDR3 protein: CASSLSSSNQPQHF
CDR3 DNA: TGTGCCAGCAGCTTATCTAGTAGCAATCAGCCCCAGCATTTT

V gene: TRBV7-9
D gene: -
clone size: -
J gene: TRBJ1-5
CDR3 protein: CASSRYGQGLNQPQHF
CDR3 DNA: TGTGCCAGCAGCCGATACGGACAAGGCCTCAATCAGCCCCAGCATTTT

V gene: TRBV6-6
D gene: TRBD2
clone size: -
J gene: TRBJ2-2
CDR3 protein: CASRIAGGPTGELFF
CDR3 DNA: TGTGCCAGCCGAATAGCGGGGGGGCCGACCGGGGAGCTGTTTTTT

V gene: TRBV7-6
D gene: TRBD1
clone size: -
J gene: TRBJ1-2
CDR3 protein: CASSQDRAAGGYTF
CDR3 DNA: TGTGCCAGCAGCCAGGACAGGGCGGCAGGAGGCTACACCTTC

V gene: TRBV5-4
D gene: -
clone size: -
J gene: TRBJ1-2
CDR3 protein: CASSQSRVLRGYTF
CDR3 DNA: TGTGCCAGCAGCCAGTCCAGGGTCCTGCGGGGCTACACCTTC

V gene: TRBV29-1
D gene: TRBD2
clone size: few
J gene: TRBJ2-1
CDR3 protein: CSVVWREGFHEQFF
CDR3 DNA: TGCAGCGTTGTATGGCGGGAGGGATTCCATGAGCAGTTCTTC

V gene: TRBV4-3
D gene: TRBD1
clone size: -
J gene: TRBJ1-2
CDR3 protein: CASSPRGQGNYGYTF
CDR3 DNA: TGCGCCAGCAGCCCGAGGGGACAGGGCAACTATGGCTACACCTTC

V gene: TRBV18
D gene: -
clone size: -
J gene: TRBJ1-1
CDR3 protein: CASSRARNTEAFF
CDR3 DNA: TGTGCCAGCTCGCGGGCCAGGAACACTGAAGCTTTCTTT

V gene: TRBV28
D gene: -
clone size: -
J gene: TRBJ2-3
CDR3 protein: CASLKNGPQYF
CDR3 DNA: TGTGCCAGCCTGAAAAACGGTCCGCAGTATTTT

V gene: TRBV20-1
D gene: -
clone size: -
J gene: TRBJ1-1
CDR3 protein: CSAHRQLEAFF
CDR3 DNA: TGCAGTGCCCATAGACAGCTTGAAGCTTTCTTT

V gene: TRBV7-8
D gene: -
clone size: -
J gene: TRBJ2-6
CDR3 protein: CASIPPSGTGKSGANVLTF
CDR3 DNA: TGTGCCAGCATCCCTCCGTCGGGAACAGGGAAGAGTGGGGCCAACGTCCTGACTTTC

V gene: TRBV18
D gene: TRBD2
clone size: -
J gene: TRBJ2-1
CDR3 protein: CASSPRYGVSGGPYNEQFF
CDR3 DNA: TGTGCCAGCTCACCTCGTTATGGGGTTAGCGGGGGACCTTACAATGAGCAGTTCTTC

V gene: TRBV27
D gene: -
clone size: -
J gene: TRBJ2-1
CDR3 protein: CASSSIAGPGGNEQFF
CDR3 DNA: TGTGCCAGCAGTTCTATCGCTGGGCCCGGCGGGAATGAGCAGTTCTTC

V gene: TRBV2
D gene: -
clone size: -
J gene: TRBJ2-3
CDR3 protein: CASRAGVDTQYF
CDR3 DNA: TGTGCCAGCAGGGCAGGGGTTGATACGCAGTATTTT

V gene: TRBV9
D gene: -
clone size: -
J gene: TRBJ1-1
CDR3 protein: CASSVFEGSEAFF
CDR3 DNA: TGTGCCAGCAGCGTATTTGAGGGTTCCGAAGCTTTCTTT